A selection of T cell receptor beta chains follows, all from one sample in a study of T-cell memory formation after mild COVID-19. TCRdb reanalysed the 5' RACE reads using MiXCR and keeps one entry per CDR3 protein. The profile shows 190,000 or so distinct CDR3 sequences, around 30% of them singletons. Material: PBMCs or a T cell subset sorted from them (not recorded which). The receptors originated from an adult woman who had mild COVID-19 (a few samples of this study predate the infection). Cell type and time point are not known. The CDR3 runs from the conserved cysteine through the conserved F or W. D genes are given only for firm matches. Not all rows give a size; the values are once, few, many and, for expanded clones, a class.

CDR3 DNA: TGCGCCAGCAGCCAAGATGGAGACACCCGATACAATGAGCAGTTCTTC
CDR3 protein: CASSQDGDTRYNEQFF
clone size: few
D gene: NA
V gene: TRBV4-3
J gene: TRBJ2-1

CDR3 DNA: TGTGCCACCAGCAGAGCTTATAGGAGCGGGAGCGTAGATACGCAGTATTTT
CDR3 protein: CATSRAYRSGSVDTQYF
clone size: NA
D gene: TRBD2
V gene: TRBV15
J gene: TRBJ2-3

CDR3 DNA: TGTGCCAGCAGTTTAGGGATCTCCTACAATGAGCAGTTCTTC
CDR3 protein: CASSLGISYNEQFF
clone size: NA
D gene: NA
V gene: TRBV12-3/TRBV12-4
J gene: TRBJ2-1

CDR3 DNA: TGTGCCAGCAGCGTTGACAGGGGGCTGGGTGAAAAACTGTTTTTT
CDR3 protein: CASSVDRGLGEKLFF
clone size: few
D gene: TRBD1
V gene: TRBV12-3/TRBV12-4
J gene: TRBJ1-4

CDR3 DNA: TGTGCCAGCAGCGCCTTATTTGAAGCCCGGGAGGGGAGGCCGGAGCAGTACTTC
CDR3 protein: CASSALFEAREGRPEQYF
clone size: few
D gene: TRBD2
V gene: TRBV7-8
J gene: TRBJ2-7

CDR3 DNA: TGTGCCAGCAGCCCGACTAGCGGGGGGGCCAATGAGCAGTTCTTC
CDR3 protein: CASSPTSGGANEQFF
clone size: NA
D gene: TRBD2
V gene: TRBV7-9
J gene: TRBJ2-1

CDR3 DNA: TGTGCCAGCAGCTTAGAACTGCCCGGGGAGCTGTTTTTT
CDR3 protein: CASSLELPGELFF
clone size: NA
D gene: NA
V gene: TRBV11-2
J gene: TRBJ2-2

CDR3 DNA: TGTGCCAGCAGACGTTCACAGGGGGGGAACTATGGCTACACCTTC
CDR3 protein: CASRRSQGGNYGYTF
clone size: NA
D gene: TRBD1
V gene: TRBV11-3
J gene: TRBJ1-2

CDR3 DNA: TGTGCCAGCAGCTTAGGGGCAGGGGGGAATCAGCCCCAGCATTTT
CDR3 protein: CASSLGAGGNQPQHF
clone size: few
D gene: TRBD1
V gene: TRBV7-9
J gene: TRBJ1-5

CDR3 DNA: TGTGCCAGCAGTGAATATGGGGGACAAGAGACCCAGTACTTC
CDR3 protein: CASSEYGGQETQYF
clone size: many
D gene: NA
V gene: TRBV6-1
J gene: TRBJ2-5

CDR3 DNA: TGCAGTGCTAGTAGGCGGGAGTCCAAAAACATTCAGTACTTC
CDR3 protein: CSASRRESKNIQYF
clone size: few
D gene: TRBD2
V gene: TRBV20-1
J gene: TRBJ2-4

CDR3 DNA: TGTGCCAGCAGCCCCCCCGGTACTCTAGCCAAAAACATTCAGTACTTC
CDR3 protein: CASSPPGTLAKNIQYF
clone size: few
D gene: NA
V gene: TRBV7-8
J gene: TRBJ2-4

CDR3 DNA: TGTGCCAGCAGCTTCACAGGGGGCCCTAGGAACACTGAAGCTTTCTTT
CDR3 protein: CASSFTGGPRNTEAFF
clone size: few
D gene: TRBD1
V gene: TRBV7-6
J gene: TRBJ1-1

CDR3 DNA: TGTGCCACCAGTGAAAGGGGGGTTGAAGCTTTCTTT
CDR3 protein: CATSERGVEAFF
clone size: few
D gene: NA
V gene: TRBV24-1
J gene: TRBJ1-1

CDR3 DNA: TGCGCCAGCAGACGGACAGGGGCCTACAATGAGCAGTTCTTC
CDR3 protein: CASRRTGAYNEQFF
clone size: NA
D gene: TRBD1
V gene: TRBV4-1
J gene: TRBJ2-1

CDR3 DNA: TGCGCCAGCAGCTTGCCGGCATCTAGCACAGATACGCAGTATTTT
CDR3 protein: CASSLPASSTDTQYF
clone size: NA
D gene: NA
V gene: TRBV5-1
J gene: TRBJ2-3

CDR3 DNA: TGCAGTGCTAGACAGGTTACTGGAAACACCATATATTTT
CDR3 protein: CSARQVTGNTIYF
clone size: NA
D gene: NA
V gene: TRBV20-1
J gene: TRBJ1-3

CDR3 DNA: TGTGCCAGCAGCCCACTAGCGGGAGTCCCAGATACGCAGTATTTT
CDR3 protein: CASSPLAGVPDTQYF
clone size: NA
D gene: TRBD2
V gene: TRBV7-2
J gene: TRBJ2-3

CDR3 DNA: TGTGCCAGCAGTCAGACTAGCGGGAGTTCCTACGAGCAGTACTTC
CDR3 protein: CASSQTSGSSYEQYF
clone size: NA
D gene: TRBD2
V gene: TRBV28
J gene: TRBJ2-7

CDR3 DNA: TGCAGCGTTGAGGGACTAAGGGCAGATACGCAGTATTTT
CDR3 protein: CSVEGLRADTQYF
clone size: NA
D gene: TRBD2
V gene: TRBV29-1
J gene: TRBJ2-3

CDR3 DNA: TGTGCCTGGAGAAAAGACAGGAGTGGTGAAAAACTGTTTTTT
CDR3 protein: CAWRKDRSGEKLFF
clone size: NA
D gene: NA
V gene: TRBV30
J gene: TRBJ1-4

CDR3 DNA: TGTGCCAGCAGCCTGACAGGGCTTCCTAATTCACCCCTCCACTTT
CDR3 protein: CASSLTGLPNSPLHF
clone size: NA
D gene: TRBD1
V gene: TRBV9
J gene: TRBJ1-6

CDR3 DNA: TGTGCCACCAGTGGAGGGGGTTCCAGCACAGATACGCAGTATTTT
CDR3 protein: CATSGGGSSTDTQYF
clone size: NA
D gene: NA
V gene: TRBV24-1
J gene: TRBJ2-3

CDR3 DNA: TGTGCCAGCAGACCCCGTACGGAATTTAACTTGAACACTGAAGCTTTCTTT
CDR3 protein: CASRPRTEFNLNTEAFF
clone size: NA
D gene: NA
V gene: TRBV12-3/TRBV12-4
J gene: TRBJ1-1

CDR3 DNA: TGTGCCAGCAGCGGGGACAGTCAAACAGATACGCAGTATTTT
CDR3 protein: CASSGDSQTDTQYF
clone size: many
D gene: TRBD1
V gene: TRBV7-3
J gene: TRBJ2-3

CDR3 DNA: TGTGCTAGTGGTTTTTCCGGACAGCCCTACGAGCAGTACTTC
CDR3 protein: CASGFSGQPYEQYF
clone size: few
D gene: NA
V gene: TRBV12-5
J gene: TRBJ2-7

CDR3 DNA: TGTGCCATCAGTGACAAGGGGGCGCAGTCCTACAATGAGCAGTTCTTC
CDR3 protein: CAISDKGAQSYNEQFF
clone size: NA
D gene: TRBD1
V gene: TRBV10-3
J gene: TRBJ2-1

CDR3 DNA: TGTGCCAGCAGAGTAGTCGGGACAGGGGTTTACGAGCAGTACTTC
CDR3 protein: CASRVVGTGVYEQYF
clone size: NA
D gene: TRBD1
V gene: TRBV12-3/TRBV12-4
J gene: TRBJ2-7

CDR3 DNA: TGTGCCAGCAGTTACCACGGGGGACAGGGGGTCTCCTACGAGCAGTACTTC
CDR3 protein: CASSYHGGQGVSYEQYF
clone size: few
D gene: TRBD1
V gene: TRBV6-5
J gene: TRBJ2-7

CDR3 DNA: TGTGCCAGCAGTCTTTTACTGGAGCGGGAGGAATTCACCGGGGAGCTGTTTTTT
CDR3 protein: CASSLLLEREEFTGELFF
clone size: few
D gene: TRBD2
V gene: TRBV6-5
J gene: TRBJ2-2

CDR3 DNA: TGTGCCATCCGGACTAGCGGGACGTCTTACAATGAGCAGTTCTTC
CDR3 protein: CAIRTSGTSYNEQFF
clone size: few
D gene: TRBD2
V gene: TRBV10-3
J gene: TRBJ2-1

CDR3 DNA: TGCGCCAGCAGCCCCGGGGGACGCTACAACACCGGGGAGCTGTTTTTT
CDR3 protein: CASSPGGRYNTGELFF
clone size: few
D gene: NA
V gene: TRBV5-1
J gene: TRBJ2-2

CDR3 DNA: TGTGCCAGCAGGGTGGGGGATTCACCCCTCCACTTT
CDR3 protein: CASRVGDSPLHF
clone size: NA
D gene: NA
V gene: TRBV2
J gene: TRBJ1-6

CDR3 DNA: TGCAGCGTCCCAGCACGGACAGGGGGTCCCTACGAGCAGTACTTC
CDR3 protein: CSVPARTGGPYEQYF
clone size: NA
D gene: TRBD1
V gene: TRBV29-1
J gene: TRBJ2-7

CDR3 DNA: TGTGCCAGCAGCGTAGGCCCCCGGTTGGACACCGGGGAGCTGTTTTTT
CDR3 protein: CASSVGPRLDTGELFF
clone size: NA
D gene: NA
V gene: TRBV9
J gene: TRBJ2-2

CDR3 DNA: TGTGCCAGCAGTTACCCCAGGGGAGGGGTAAGCACAGATACGCAGTATTTT
CDR3 protein: CASSYPRGGVSTDTQYF
clone size: NA
D gene: NA
V gene: TRBV6-2/TRBV6-3
J gene: TRBJ2-3

CDR3 DNA: TGTGCCAGCAGCTTTGGGGGACAGGGGATTAGTAATGAGCAGTTCTTC
CDR3 protein: CASSFGGQGISNEQFF
clone size: NA
D gene: TRBD1
V gene: TRBV7-6
J gene: TRBJ2-1

CDR3 DNA: TGTGCCAGCAGGGACGCCGGGACAGGGGCTCTTACGCAGTATTTT
CDR3 protein: CASRDAGTGALTQYF
clone size: few
D gene: TRBD1
V gene: TRBV5-4
J gene: TRBJ2-3

CDR3 DNA: TGCAGTGCCAGAGGAGGGACTGAAGCTTTCTTT
CDR3 protein: CSARGGTEAFF
clone size: NA
D gene: NA
V gene: TRBV20-1
J gene: TRBJ1-1

CDR3 DNA: TGCGCCAGCACTCCCGGGACGGGTATTACTGAAGCTTTCTTT
CDR3 protein: CASTPGTGITEAFF
clone size: NA
D gene: NA
V gene: TRBV5-1
J gene: TRBJ1-1

CDR3 DNA: TGCGCCAGCAGCTTGGCCGAGCGGAACACTGAAGCTTTCTTT
CDR3 protein: CASSLAERNTEAFF
clone size: NA
D gene: NA
V gene: TRBV5-1
J gene: TRBJ1-1

CDR3 DNA: TGTGCCTGGGTCCCCCCGTGGTCGGGCACAGATACGCAGTATTTT
CDR3 protein: CAWVPPWSGTDTQYF
clone size: NA
D gene: NA
V gene: TRBV30
J gene: TRBJ2-3

CDR3 DNA: TGTGCCAGCAGCTTAAATCCTAGCGGCTCCTACAATGAGCAGTTCTTC
CDR3 protein: CASSLNPSGSYNEQFF
clone size: NA
D gene: TRBD2
V gene: TRBV7-3
J gene: TRBJ2-1

CDR3 DNA: TGTGCCAGCAGGGATTCAGCGGCCCCGGGGACCCAGTACTTC
CDR3 protein: CASRDSAAPGTQYF
clone size: NA
D gene: NA
V gene: TRBV2
J gene: TRBJ2-5

CDR3 DNA: TGTGCCAGCAGTGATTTGATTACTAGCGGGTACAATGAGCAGTTCTTC
CDR3 protein: CASSDLITSGYNEQFF
clone size: NA
D gene: TRBD2
V gene: TRBV6-1
J gene: TRBJ2-1